This T cell receptor (beta chain) is from a study of blood T cells in healthy people across ages. Notes on the study in general: In older individuals, TCR beta diversity per million T cells was lower, falling roughly linearly with age.

Together with a sample-barcoded 5' primer, a J-beta primer mix was included in a second PCR lasting about 7 to 11 cycles. Using its own MiXCR run on the 5' RACE reads, TCRdb lists one record per CDR3 protein. The sample includes some 790,000 distinct CDR3 sequences, 29% seen only once; the top ten take around a sixth. Concerning this clonotype: The antigen remains undetermined. Just one base apart from a much larger clone, this may be a read error.

The CDR3 is made up of 16 amino acids. V lost 2 bases and J 3 bases, leaving 13 bases between the germline ends. Germline CDR1 and CDR2: MNHEY and SVGAGI. The rearrangement links TRBV6-5 to TRBJ1-4; perhaps TRBD1 as D (6 bases). The TCR comes from an elderly woman in good health. Sequencing was performed on blood. CDR3: CASSYPNRAPNEKLFF. CDR3 in DNA: TGTGCCAGCAGTTACCCCAACAGGGCCCCTAATGAAAAACTGTTTTTT.